The clone carrying this T cell receptor beta chain was seen just once. Its specificity is not known. V was shortened by 4 bases and J by 3 bases, with 13 bases between the two germline ends. The CDR3 runs 15 residues. Germline V lookup: CDR1 MGHRA, CDR2 YSYEKL. This entry is derived from a study of cytomegalovirus exposure and HLA in healthy donors. The wider study: Across 350 to 400 genotyped donors, roughly 85% landed in the Caucasian-associated ancestry cluster. General study results and limits: Rare sequences made up most TCRs, while some public TCRs were found in many donors. Across all donors, roughly uniform sequencing depth was an assumption of the presence/absence analyses.

In the PCR, 60 Vbeta and 13 Jbeta primers were used. Repertoires were generated with immunoSEQ multiplex PCR, while TCRdb's copy carries only in-frame clones and drops some. The repertoire has 130,000 or so clones, approximately 8.8% of them found once; the top ten carry 5.5%. The receptor comes from a middle-aged man in good health and CMV-seronegative. Source material: PBMCs. The gene calls are TRBV4-1 and TRBJ1-5, with TRBD1 as a possible D gene (5 bases). CDR3 sequence: CASSPDRGLNQPQHF. CDR3 nucleotide sequence: TGCGCCAGCAGCCCAGACCGGGGACTCAATCAGCCCCAGCATTTT.